This T cell receptor (beta chain) was recorded in a study of blood T cell repertoires in COVID-19. Study background: Acute-phase and convalescent COVID-19 samples originated in the United States, Italy and Spain.

The table lists this clone with a few counts. The CDR3 loop spans 13 amino acids. Germline CDR1 and CDR2: SGHDN and FVKESK. The V end was cut by 6 bases, the J end by 2 bases, with 8 bases between. In the source study's methods: Using reference gene primer amplification, nucleated cell counts were estimated. TCRdb's table, derived via immunoSEQ multiplex PCR, lists solely in-frame clones and lacks some. V and J calls and clone size follow that table, whereas D and trimming were derived from the DNA. Here the sample spans approximately 150,000 clones, roughly 80% being singletons. This clonotype was obtained from a human donor in a cohort sampled during active COVID-19. The sample taken for sequencing was peripheral blood. The chain is built from TRBV14 and TRBJ2-1; D remains ambiguous. CDR3 in DNA: TGTGCCAGCAGTCGTACAGCCTACAATGAGCAGTTCTTC. It translates to CASSRTAYNEQFF.